This passage covers 28 T cell receptor beta chains from one sample sequenced in a study of blood T cells in healthy people across ages. The second PCR ran about 6 to 12 cycles with a sample-barcoded 5' primer and J-beta primers. TCRdb ran MiXCR on the 5' RACE reads and lists one entry per CDR3 protein. The repertoire consists of over a million distinct CDR3 sequences, with roughly two fifths occurring once and the leading ten covering under 5%. Sequencing was performed on blood. Receptor source: a woman between 18 and 29 years old in good health.

This clonotype was found once. The chain links TRBV7-9 to TRBJ1-6, with D possibly TRBD1 on 6 matching bases. CDR1 is SEHNR, CDR2 FQNEAQ, per germline (reference sequence). The CDR3 is 16 residues long. V lost 7 bases and J lost 0, with 13 bases in between. The CDR3 bases are TGTGCCAGCACCCGAGGGGGGAGCTCCTATAATTCACCCCTCCACTTT. It codes for CASTRGGSSYNSPLHF.

This chain uses TRBV14 with TRBJ2-3; 11 nucleotides align to TRBD1. CDR1 SGHDN and CDR2 FVKESK come from the germline V gene. V was pared by 4 bases and J by 7 bases, with 10 bases of the junction left unmatched. CDR3 length equals 16 residues. The CDR3: CASSPLPGQGEHTQYF. The CDR3 nucleotides are TGTGCCAGCAGCCCATTACCGGGACAGGGGGAGCATACGCAGTATTTT.

The V gene is TRBV18, the J gene TRBJ1-1, with 10 bases lining up with TRBD1. Looked up from germline, CDR1 is KGHSH and CDR2 is LQKENI. Trimming removed 8 bases from V and 0 bases from J; junction bases left unmatched: 6. The CDR3 has 15 residues. CDR3 nucleotide sequence: TGTGCCAGCCAGGGACAGGGGTGGATGAACACTGAAGCTTTCTTT. Its translation is CASQGQGWMNTEAFF.

The sample holds a few counts of this clonotype. The chain combines TRBV20-1 with TRBJ2-1; D is undetermined. The CDR3 loop spans 13 amino acids. CDR1 and CDR2 from the germline V gene are DFQATT and SNEGSKA (reference sequence). V was cut by 2 bases and J by 10 bases, with 15 bases left in between. The CDR3 reads CSARSRLSHEQFF. Written as DNA, the CDR3 is TGCAGTGCTAGATCACGTCTTTCACACGAGCAGTTCTTC.

This clonotype was detected a few times. This chain connects TRBV5-6 to TRBJ2-6; the D gene is possibly TRBD2 (6 bases). The V gene lost 7 bases and the J gene lost 11 bases, with 22 bases spanning the gap. The V gene's germline CDR1 is SGHDT and CDR2 YYEEEE. There are 15 residues in the CDR3. CDR3 sequence reads: CASLAQGRFPDVLTF. For the CDR3, the DNA is TGTGCCAGCCTAGCGCAGGGCCGCTTCCCAGACGTCCTGACTTTC.

The CDR3 sequence: CASSTDSQGSNEQYF. As DNA, the CDR3 is TGTGCCAGCAGTACGGACAGTCAGGGTTCCAATGAGCAGTACTTC. This chain uses TRBV27 with TRBJ2-7; D may be TRBD1 (6 bases). This CDR3 contains 15 residues. Germline CDR1 MNHEY, CDR2 SMNVEV (reference sequence). V was trimmed by 5 bases and J by 7 bases, leaving 21 bases between them.

The rearrangement links TRBV6-5 to TRBJ1-2, with 9 bases that match TRBD1. V dropped 2 bases and J dropped 6; count of bases not matched to a gene: 7. The CDR3 covers 15 residues. Germline CDR1 is MNHEY and CDR2 is SVGAGI. The DNA for the CDR3 is TGTGCCAGCAGTTACGGGACAGGGACCCCTGATGGCTACACCTTC. Translated: CASSYGTGTPDGYTF.

The J gene is TRBJ1-5, the V gene TRBV7-2, with D perhaps matching TRBD1 (5 bases). The CDR3 extends over 16 amino acids. Between the trimmed V and J ends, which lost 0 bases and 5 bases, there was a span of 14 bases. CDR1 is SGHTA and CDR2 is FQGNSA in the germline V gene. The CDR3 protein is CASSLAGVGVDQPQHF. The CDR3 region has the DNA TGTGCCAGCAGCTTAGCGGGGGTCGGAGTCGATCAGCCCCAGCATTTT.

This chain connects TRBV7-9 to TRBJ2-1, with a weak D call TRBD1 (6 bases). This CDR3 comprises 16 residues. With 5 bases removed from V and 8 bases from J, the gap between germline ends came to 22 bases. Germline lookup yields CDR1 SEHNR and CDR2 FQNEAQ (reference sequence). CDR3 region: CASSPTLAGVGDEQFF. The CDR3 nucleotides are TGTGCCAGCAGCCCCACTCTGGCAGGGGTCGGCGATGAGCAGTTCTTC.

This clonotype came up a few times. This chain uses TRBV5-1 with TRBJ2-4; D is perhaps TRBD2 (10 bases). This CDR3 comprises 22 residues. The ends were cut back, 3 bases at V and 0 bases at J, with 31 bases in the middle. CDR1 is SGHRS and CDR2 is YFSETQ in the germline V gene. CDR3 sequence: CASSYDTGGLGLASLAKNIQYF. In DNA, the CDR3 is TGCGCCAGCAGCTACGACACAGGGGGCCTGGGACTAGCGAGTCTAGCCAAAAACATTCAGTACTTC.

This clonotype showed up just a few times. The chain couples TRBV12-3 or TRBV12-4 to TRBJ1-6, with 9 bases identical to TRBD1. There are 15 residues in the CDR3. The junction had 6 bases not matched to a gene; V was cut back by 5 bases and J by 7 bases. The CDR3 protein is CASSHSDRGNSPLHF. In DNA form, the CDR3 reads TGTGCCAGCAGTCATTCCGACAGGGGGAATTCACCCCTCCACTTT.

This clonotype came up a few times. V gene TRBV12-3 or TRBV12-4 combines with J gene TRBJ2-7; 8 bases agree with TRBD1. Trimming removed 6 bases from V and 4 bases from J; junction bases left unmatched: 5. The CDR3 loop spans 13 amino acids. The CDR3 region is CASSNTGGYEQYF. CDR3 bases: TGTGCCAGCAGCAATACAGGGGGATACGAGCAGTACTTC.

This clonotype was picked up a small number of times. The J gene is TRBJ1-2, the V gene TRBV7-2; TRBD1 might be the D (5 bases). The CDR3 is made up of 15 amino acids. Trimming removed 4 bases at V and 7 bases at J, with 19 bases between. Germline loops: CDR1 SGHTA, CDR2 FQGNSA. This chain's CDR3 is CASSYRSRVIGGYTF. In DNA, the CDR3 is TGTGCCAGCAGCTATCGATCCAGGGTGATAGGTGGCTACACCTTC.

The chain employs TRBV11-2 and TRBJ2-5; D gene uncertain. Germline loops: CDR1 SGHAT, CDR2 FQNNGV. CDR3 length: 15 residues. V shed 3 bases and J shed 2 bases, with 13 bases lying between them. CDR3 protein: CASSFKARLQETQYF. The DNA for the CDR3 is TGTGCCAGCAGCTTTAAGGCCCGATTGCAAGAGACCCAGTACTTC. Full variable domain (missing parts from reference TRBV11-2 and TRBJ2-5): EAGVAQSPRYKIIEKRQSVAFWCNPISGHATLYWYQQILGQGPKLLIQFQNNGVVDDSQLPKDRFSAERLKGVDSTLKIQPAKLEDSAVYLCASSFKARLQETQYFGPGTRLLVL.

The chain links TRBV7-9 to TRBJ2-6, with 8 positions matching TRBD2. The germline CDR1 and CDR2 sequences are SEHNR and FQNEAQ (reference sequence). The V and J ends lost 6 bases and 0 bases, in that order; junction bases with no gene match: 7. There are 17 residues in the CDR3. The CDR3 reads CASSSLGGASGANVLTF. The CDR3 DNA follows: TGTGCCAGCAGTTCCCTCGGGGGGGCCTCTGGGGCCAACGTCCTGACTTTC. The variable domain in full, completed from reference TRBV7-9 and TRBJ2-6, reads DTGVSQNPRHKITKRGQNVTFRCDPISEHNRLYWYRQTLGQGPEFLTYFQNEAQLEKSRLLSDRFSAERPKGSFSTLEIQRTEQGDSAMYLCASSSLGGASGANVLTFGAGSRLTVL.

This rearrangement joins TRBV24-1 to TRBJ1-2; 9 bases map to TRBD1. This CDR3 comprises 16 residues. Unmatched junction bases numbered 13, after V lost 7 bases and J lost 5 bases. The germline CDR1 and CDR2 sequences are KGHDR and SFDVKD. CDR3 protein: CATRGPGQGEGYGYTF. The DNA of the CDR3 is TGTGCCACCAGGGGCCCGGGACAGGGCGAGGGGTATGGCTACACCTTC.

This clonotype was counted between two and nine times. This chain connects TRBV20-1 to TRBJ2-3; the match to TRBD2 covers 13 bases. CDR1 and CDR2 from the germline V gene are DFQATT and SNEGSKA (reference sequence). The CDR3 is 16 residues long. With 6 bases clipped from V and 4 bases from J, the junction kept 10 bases outside the gene matches. The CDR3 region is CSARQSGLAGPDTQYF. Here the CDR3 DNA reads TGCAGTGCAAGACAGTCGGGACTAGCGGGGCCAGATACGCAGTATTTT.

This clonotype showed up many times. The rearrangement joins TRBV12-3 or TRBV12-4 to TRBJ2-1; 13 nucleotides match TRBD2. The CDR3 has 15 residues. V trimming: 0 bases; J trimming: 9 bases; junction bases outside the gene matches: 2. CDR3 amino acids: CASSLAGLAGVEQFF. CDR3 sequence (DNA): TGTGCCAGCAGTTTAGCCGGACTAGCGGGAGTTGAGCAGTTCTTC.

The rearrangement links TRBV20-1 to TRBJ1-5, with TRBD1 matching over 7 bases. There are 13 residues in the CDR3. Trimming took 3 bases from V and 4 from J; bases not matched to a gene: 3. Germline CDR1 DFQATT, CDR2 SNEGSKA (reference sequence). CDR3 DNA: TGCAGTGCTAGGCAGGACAGGAATCAGCCCCAGCATTTT. Its protein is CSARQDRNQPQHF.

This clonotype was observed a handful of times. The chain joins TRBV20-1 to TRBJ1-5; possibly TRBD1 for D (6 bases). V was pared by 6 bases and J by 0 bases, with 9 bases between. The CDR3 spans 13 residues. Germline CDR1 is DFQATT and CDR2 is SNEGSKA (reference sequence). The DNA for the CDR3 is TGCAGTGCACGGACAGTTAGCAATCAGCCCCAGCATTTT. Encoded protein: CSARTVSNQPQHF.

The chain uses TRBV12-3 or TRBV12-4 and TRBJ2-7, with D unresolved. CDR3 size: 13 residues. V lost 5 bases and J lost 3, with 11 bases in between. CDR3 in DNA: TGTGCCAGCAGTCCCGGACGAGTCTACGAGCAGTACTTC. Protein product: CASSPGRVYEQYF.

Worth noting for this clonotype: This may be a read error, as it is one base from a much larger clone. This chain uses TRBV5-1 with TRBJ2-5; D gene unclear. There are 12 residues in the CDR3. Germline lookup yields CDR1 SGHRS and CDR2 YFSETQ. The CDR3, as DNA: TGCGCCAGCAGCCCGGTCCAAGGGACCCAGTACTTC. It codes for CASSPVQGTQYF.

This clonotype has a handful of counts. This chain links TRBV2 with TRBJ1-6; D unclear. Trimming took 5 bases from V and 7 from J, leaving 9 bases between them. The CDR3 length is 13 residues. Looked up from germline, CDR1 is SNHLY and CDR2 is FYNNEI. The CDR3 DNA reads as TGTGCCAGCAGTACGACTGGGAATTCACCCCTCCACTTT. This gives the protein CASSTTGNSPLHF. Full variable domain (remainder filled in from reference TRBV2 and TRBJ1-6): EPEVTQTPSHQVTQMGQEVILRCVPISNHLYFYWYRQILGQKVEFLVSFYNNEISEKSEIFDDQFSVERPDGSNFTLKIRSTKLEDSAMYFCASSTTGNSPLHFGNGTRLTVT.

This clonotype was seen a handful of times. V and J are TRBV6-5 and TRBJ1-2, with no clear D. Germline loops: CDR1 MNHEY, CDR2 SVGAGI. The V end was cut by 0 bases, the J end by 4 bases, with 12 bases between. The CDR3 is made up of 15 amino acids. CDR3 sequence reads: CASSYSHGGSYGYTF. Here the CDR3 DNA reads TGTGCCAGCAGTTACTCCCACGGAGGGTCCTATGGCTACACCTTC.

This chain joins TRBV5-1 and TRBJ2-2, with D unresolved. CDR1 and CDR2 from the germline V gene are SGHRS and YFSETQ. V dropped 3 bases and J dropped 0 bases, with 9 bases sitting between them. There are 15 residues in the CDR3. The CDR3 coding sequence is TGCGCCAGCAGCTACGACGGGCCGAACACCGGGGAGCTGTTTTTT. It translates to CASSYDGPNTGELFF.

The V gene is TRBV25-1, the J gene TRBJ2-5; 8 bases are a match to TRBD1. The CDR3 loop spans 16 amino acids. V dropped 3 bases and J dropped 0; count of bases not matched to a gene: 6. Germline CDR1 and CDR2: MGHDK and SYGVNS. The CDR3 DNA follows: TGTGCCAGCAGTGACCAGGGACAGGCCTACCAAGAGACCCAGTACTTC. It encodes CASSDQGQAYQETQYF.

This clonotype was observed a few times. The rearrangement links TRBV7-2 to TRBJ2-3, with no clear D. Trimming took 5 bases from V and 6 from J, leaving 18 bases between them. This CDR3 is 15 amino acids long. Germline assignment: CDR1 SGHTA and CDR2 FQGNSA. In DNA form, the CDR3 reads TGTGCCAGCAGCCCCTCTAGGTCCCTAGGGGATACGCAGTATTTT. Amino acids: CASSPSRSLGDTQYF.

About this clonotype itself: Mismatch with germline at one junction end may stem from a read error. The chain recombines TRBV9 with TRBJ1-6, with TRBD1 matching 10 bases. The CDR3 covers 15 residues. Germline CDR1 and CDR2: SGDLS and YYNGEE. The CDR3 loop is CASSARGGQGSPPHF. CDR3 sequence (DNA): TGTGCCAGCAGCGCGAGGGGGGGACAGGGGTCACCCCCCCACTTT.